Shown below are 25 T cell receptor beta chains from a single sample sequenced in a study of identical twins. Each CDR3 protein is one row after TCRdb ran MiXCR on the 5' RACE reads. The table includes 500,000 to 650,000 distinct CDR3 sequences, about a fifth detected once. The same data also went into a second study, on yellow fever vaccine responses in identical twins.

The sample consisted of CD4+ T cells sorted from blood. These receptors were obtained from a woman between 18 and 30 years old in good health.

This clonotype was observed many times. The chain carries TRBV6-1 and TRBJ2-3, with D tentatively TRBD1 or TRBD2 (6 bases each). The germline V gene encodes CDR1 MNHNS and CDR2 SASEGT. Trimming shortened V by 11 bases and J by 1 base, and 19 bases separated the two germline ends. This CDR3 comprises 15 residues. This chain's CDR3 is CACTRGPGGTDTQYF. The CDR3 DNA sequence: TGTGCCTGCACCCGGGGGCCGGGGGGCACAGATACGCAGTATTTT.

The chain has TRBV20-1 and TRBJ1-2; TRBD1 matches at 9 bases. The CDR3 loop spans 15 amino acids. Germline CDR1 and CDR2: DFQATT and SNEGSKA (reference sequence). Unmatched junction bases numbered 10, after V lost 0 bases and J lost 8 bases. The DNA for the CDR3 is TGCAGTGCTAGAGATATTCGGGGACAGGGCCCGGGCTACACCTTC. Translated: CSARDIRGQGPGYTF.

In its sample, this clonotype was seen a few times. This chain joins TRBV5-1 and TRBJ2-3; 9 bases map to TRBD1. This CDR3 contains 14 residues. Per germline, CDR1 SGHRS and CDR2 YFSETQ. V shed 4 bases, J shed 4 bases, and the junction held 4 bases outside the gene matches. CDR3 amino acids: CASSPDRGSDTQYF. The CDR3 nucleotides are TGCGCCAGCAGCCCCGACAGGGGGTCAGATACGCAGTATTTT.

This clonotype was seen only a few times. The chain is built from TRBV3-1 and TRBJ2-7; D is unclear. Germline V lookup: CDR1 LGHDT, CDR2 YNNKEL (reference sequence). Trimming removed 1 base at V and 0 bases at J, with 7 bases between. CDR3 length: 14 residues. The CDR3 loop reads CASSQGTASYEQYV. The DNA of the CDR3 is TGTGCCAGCAGCCAAGGTACAGCCTCCTACGAGCAGTACGTC.

The rearrangement links TRBV7-2 to TRBJ1-2, with D perhaps TRBD1 (5 bases). The CDR3 length is 14 residues. From germline, CDR1 is SGHTA and CDR2 FQGNSA. Between the trimmed V and J ends, which lost 6 bases and 8 bases, there was a span of 19 bases. CDR3 nucleotides: TGTGCCAGCAGTAGTAGAAACGGGGGGAGCGGCTACACCTTC. As protein: CASSSRNGGSGYTF.

This chain connects TRBV10-3 to TRBJ2-1; 7 bases agree with TRBD2. Germline V gene data show CDR1 as ENHRY and CDR2 as SYGVKD. The CDR3 is made up of 18 amino acids. After removal of 0 bases from V and 0 bases from J, the junction contained 8 bases not matched to a gene. CDR3 residues: CAISESASGDSSYNEQFF. The CDR3 DNA reads as TGTGCCATCAGTGAGTCGGCGAGCGGGGATAGCTCCTACAATGAGCAGTTCTTC.

The J gene is TRBJ2-7, the V gene TRBV20-1; a weak D match, TRBD2 (5 bases). Trimming pared 0 bases from V and 1 base from J, leaving 13 bases between. Germline V gives CDR1 DFQATT, CDR2 SNEGSKA (reference sequence). The CDR3 spans 15 residues. The CDR3: CSARDRRKGSYEQYF. CDR3 in DNA: TGCAGTGCTAGAGATCGGAGGAAGGGATCCTACGAGCAGTACTTC.

The chain carries TRBV20-1 and TRBJ2-3, with a tentative D call TRBD1 (6 bases). The CDR3 length is 12 residues. V gave up 6 bases and J gave up 6 bases, with 13 bases separating them. Germline CDR1 is DFQATT and CDR2 is SNEGSKA (reference sequence). The CDR3 spells CSALGAPDTQYF. CDR3 coding DNA: TGCAGTGCATTGGGGGCCCCCGATACGCAGTATTTT.

The J gene is TRBJ1-2, the V gene TRBV15; no clear D gene. This CDR3 comprises 15 residues. Germline loops: CDR1 LNHNV, CDR2 YYDKDF (reference sequence). V lost 0 bases to trimming and J lost 5 bases, with 13 bases between them. CDR3 region: CATSREGGGLYGYTF. The CDR3 DNA reads TGTGCCACCAGCAGAGAGGGAGGAGGGTTGTATGGCTACACCTTC. Full variable domain (outside the CDR3, taken from reference TRBV15 and TRBJ1-2): DAMVIQNPRYQVTQFGKPVTLSCSQTLNHNVMYWYQQKSSQAPKLLFHYYDKDFNNEADTPDNFQSRRPNTSFCFLDIRSPGLGDTAMYLCATSREGGGLYGYTFGSGTRLTVV.

This clonotype was seen only a few times. This sequence joins TRBV14 and TRBJ2-5; a weak D match, TRBD1 (6 bases). V was pared by 4 bases and J by 5 bases, with 14 bases between. Germline V lookup: CDR1 SGHDN, CDR2 FVKESK. This CDR3 has 14 amino acids. CDR3 DNA: TGTGCCAGCAGCCGCAACGACAGGTTGGAGACCCAGTACTTC. It codes for CASSRNDRLETQYF.

This chain connects TRBV15 to TRBJ1-1, with a weak D call TRBD1 (5 bases). Germline values: CDR1 LNHNV, CDR2 YYDKDF (reference sequence). V was pared by 0 bases and J by 10 bases, with 12 bases between. The CDR3 loop spans 13 amino acids. The CDR3 spells CATSRDPAGLAFF. The CDR3 DNA sequence: TGTGCCACCAGCAGAGATCCAGCAGGGTTAGCTTTCTTT. The whole variable domain, filled in from reference TRBV15 and TRBJ1-1, reads DAMVIQNPRYQVTQFGKPVTLSCSQTLNHNVMYWYQQKSSQAPKLLFHYYDKDFNNEADTPDNFQSRRPNTSFCFLDIRSPGLGDTAMYLCATSRDPAGLAFFGQGTRLTVV.

The V and J genes are TRBV18 and TRBJ1-6, with D maybe TRBD1 (6 bases). The V gene lost 3 bases and the J gene lost 9 bases, with 9 bases spanning the gap. Germline values: CDR1 KGHSH, CDR2 LQKENI. There are 13 residues in the CDR3. CDR3 sequence reads: CASSPSGASPLHF. CDR3 bases: TGTGCCAGCTCACCGTCAGGGGCTTCACCCCTCCACTTT.

The chain joins TRBV5-6 to TRBJ2-7; D is possibly TRBD1 or TRBD2 (5 bases each). Germline V gene lookup returns CDR1 SGHDT and CDR2 YYEEEE. V was clipped by 3 bases and J by 0 bases, with 13 bases between them. This CDR3 contains 15 residues. The CDR3: CASSSGPGTSYEQYF. The CDR3 DNA reads TGTGCCAGCAGCTCGGGACCAGGGACCTCCTACGAGCAGTACTTC.

V and J are TRBV3-1 and TRBJ1-6; no clear D gene. CDR1 and CDR2 from the germline V gene are LGHDT and YNNKEL (reference sequence). V lost 0 bases, J lost 4 bases, and 10 bases lay in between. This CDR3 is 16 amino acids long. The CDR3, as DNA: TGTGCCAGCAGCCAAGAGGTAGAAGTTTATAATTCACCCCTCCACTTT. Residues: CASSQEVEVYNSPLHF.

This clonotype was picked up a small number of times. The chain carries TRBV18 and TRBJ2-1; 7 bases fit TRBD1. J lost 5 bases, V lost 3 bases, and 10 bases had no gene match. CDR1 is KGHSH, CDR2 LQKENI, per germline. CDR3 size: 16 residues. The CDR3 loop reads CASSPVPGQSNNEQFF. In DNA form, the CDR3 reads TGTGCCAGCTCACCTGTACCGGGACAGAGCAACAATGAGCAGTTCTTC. The whole variable domain, remainder taken from reference TRBV18 and TRBJ2-1, is NAGVMQNPRHLVRRRGQEARLRCSPMKGHSHVYWYRQLPEEGLKFMVYLQKENIIDESGMPKERFSAEFPKEGPSILRIQQVVRGDSAAYFCASSPVPGQSNNEQFFGPGTRLTVL.

The V call is TRBV6-5, the J call TRBJ2-5, with D perhaps TRBD1 or TRBD2 (5 bases each). From germline, CDR1 is MNHEY and CDR2 SVGAGI. The ends were cut back, 3 bases at V and 2 bases at J, with 10 bases in the middle. CDR3 length equals 14 residues. The CDR3, as DNA: TGTGCCAGCAGTTATACTAGGGGTCAAGAGACCCAGTACTTC. It codes for CASSYTRGQETQYF.

The CDR3 bases are TGTGCCATCGGAGGGGGGAATCAAGAGACCCAGTACTTC. Translated: CAIGGGNQETQYF. The chain carries TRBV10-3 and TRBJ2-5; D tentatively reads TRBD1 or TRBD2 (6 bases each). CDR1 and CDR2 from the germline V gene are ENHRY and SYGVKD. V was trimmed by 8 bases and J by 2 bases, leaving 12 bases between them. The CDR3 runs to 13 residues.

The chain recombines TRBV5-1 with TRBJ2-2; no clear D gene. The V gene's germline CDR1 is SGHRS and CDR2 YFSETQ. This CDR3 is 12 amino acids long. Trimming cost V 3 bases and J 6 bases, with 6 bases left between them. The CDR3 protein is CASSYPSGELFF. The CDR3 bases are TGCGCCAGCAGCTACCCTTCCGGGGAGCTGTTTTTT.

The rearrangement joins TRBV7-8 to TRBJ2-1, with a tentative D call TRBD2 (5 bases). The ends were cut back, 0 bases at V and 2 bases at J, with 11 bases in the middle. Looked up from germline, CDR1 is SGHVS and CDR2 is FQNEAQ. The CDR3 covers 16 residues. The CDR3 is CASSLAGTRTYNEQFF. The CDR3 coding sequence is TGTGCCAGCAGCTTAGCAGGCACTAGAACCTACAATGAGCAGTTCTTC.

This clonotype was recorded many times. This chain joins TRBV7-2 and TRBJ2-1, with 9 bases lining up with TRBD2. The J segment lost 6 bases and the V segment lost 2 bases, leaving 8 bases of the junction unmatched. The CDR3 loop spans 16 amino acids. Germline V lookup: CDR1 SGHTA, CDR2 FQGNSA. The CDR3 loop reads CASSLLPGTSSNEQFF. The CDR3 region has the DNA TGTGCCAGCAGCTTATTACCCGGGACTAGCTCCAATGAGCAGTTCTTC.

This clonotype was seen just once. The gene calls are TRBV20-1 and TRBJ2-1, with 13 bases aligning to TRBD2. With V trimmed by 6 bases and J by 5 bases, 16 bases remained unmatched. Germline V gene lookup returns CDR1 DFQATT and CDR2 SNEGSKA (reference sequence). The length of the CDR3 is 18 residues. CDR3 sequence (DNA): TGCAGTGCGCAGGGACTAGCGGGAATCCCAGATAACGACAATGAGCAGTTCTTC. It encodes CSAQGLAGIPDNDNEQFF.

This chain uses TRBV7-9 with TRBJ1-1; D is perhaps TRBD1 (5 bases). The V end lost 1 base, the J end lost 10 bases, and 13 bases lay between the germline ends. Germline V gene lookup returns CDR1 SEHNR and CDR2 FQNEAQ (reference sequence). CDR3 size: 13 residues. CDR3 sequence (DNA): TGTGCCAGCAGCTTAGGGGGCAGGGTTGGAGCTTTCTTT. Its protein is CASSLGGRVGAFF.

This clonotype was seen a few times. The chain links TRBV12-3 or TRBV12-4 to TRBJ2-7, with 9 nucleotides matching TRBD2. CDR3 length: 16 amino acids. The J segment lost 4 bases and the V segment lost 3 bases, leaving 10 bases of the junction unmatched. This chain's CDR3 is CASSLRGAGGTYEQYF. CDR3 sequence (DNA): TGTGCCAGCAGTTTGAGGGGAGCGGGAGGAACGTACGAGCAGTACTTC.

This clonotype has more than one count but fewer than ten. The chain employs TRBV20-1 and TRBJ1-5, with D perhaps matching TRBD1 (5 bases). Germline loops: CDR1 DFQATT, CDR2 SNEGSKA (reference sequence). This CDR3 has 14 amino acids. V was trimmed by 5 bases and J by 5 bases, leaving 16 bases between them. The CDR3 region is CSAPNQGGHQPQHF. CDR3 DNA: TGCAGTGCTCCCAATCAGGGTGGGCATCAGCCCCAGCATTTT.

The chain combines TRBV7-8 with TRBJ2-3, with 9 bases fitting TRBD2. J lost 3 bases, V lost 5 bases, and 12 bases had no gene match. CDR1 is SGHVS and CDR2 is FQNEAQ in the germline V gene. The CDR3 consists of 17 residues. CDR3 nucleotide sequence: TGTGCCAGCAGCCTCCCCCTTGGCGGGGGGGCAACAGATACGCAGTATTTT. It codes for CASSLPLGGGATDTQYF.